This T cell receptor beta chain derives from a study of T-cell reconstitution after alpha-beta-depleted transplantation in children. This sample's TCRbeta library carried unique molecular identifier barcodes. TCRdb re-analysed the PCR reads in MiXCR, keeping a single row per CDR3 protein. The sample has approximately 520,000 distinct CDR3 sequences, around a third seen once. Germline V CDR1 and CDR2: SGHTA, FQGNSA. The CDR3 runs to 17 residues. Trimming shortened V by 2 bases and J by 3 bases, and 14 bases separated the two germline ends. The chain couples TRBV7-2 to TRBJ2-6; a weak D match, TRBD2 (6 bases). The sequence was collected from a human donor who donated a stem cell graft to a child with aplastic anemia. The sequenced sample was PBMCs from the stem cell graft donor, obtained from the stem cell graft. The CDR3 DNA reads TGTGCCAGCAGCTTAAAGCGGGCTAACTTTGGGGCCAACGTCCTGACTTTC. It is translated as CASSLKRANFGANVLTF.